The next 5 T cell receptor beta chains were all read from a single sample in a study of OX40 agonist ivuxolimab in advanced cancers. Profiled with immunoSEQ multiplex PCR; TCRdb holds only in-frame clones, not every one. The table shows about 17,000 clones, with approximately 73% occurring only once. This material consisted of CD4+ or CD8+ T cells sorted from blood, taken in a trial of the OX40 agonist ivuxolimab. The receptors derive from an adult with an advanced solid tumor such as melanoma, head and neck, liver or kidney cancer.

This clone was seen a single time. V gene TRBV19 combines with J gene TRBJ2-5; 10 bases agree with TRBD2. CDR1 LNHDA and CDR2 SQIVND come from the germline V gene (reference sequence). V shed 4 bases, J shed 1 base, and the junction held 6 bases outside the gene matches. The CDR3 is 16 residues long. CDR3 protein: CASSNELAGTQETQYF. Written as DNA, the CDR3 is TGTGCCAGTAGTAATGAACTAGCGGGGACCCAAGAGACCCAGTACTTC.

The chain has TRBV6-6 and TRBJ1-1; D unresolved. The germline V and J ends were trimmed by 2 bases and 1 base, with 8 bases remaining between them. The CDR3 has 14 residues. The germline CDR1 and CDR2 sequences are MNHNY and SVGAGI (reference sequence). CDR3 residues: CASSYEAGNTEAFF. The CDR3 nucleotides are TGTGCCAGCAGTTACGAGGCAGGGAACACTGAAGCTTTCTTT.

This clone was detected only a few times. This chain connects TRBV7-9 to TRBJ2-1; the match to TRBD2 covers 14 bases. This CDR3 comprises 15 residues. Germline values: CDR1 SEHNR, CDR2 FQNEAQ (reference sequence). The V gene end was trimmed by 5 bases and the J gene end by 6 bases; junction bases not matched to a gene: 3. The DNA for the CDR3 is TGTGCCAGCAGCAAGACTAGCGGGAGGGGCAATGAGCAGTTCTTC. Its protein is CASSKTSGRGNEQFF.

J is TRBJ2-1 and V is TRBV5-6; 12 nucleotides agree with TRBD2. The CDR3 is made up of 17 amino acids. The J segment lost 2 bases and the V segment lost 0 bases, leaving 3 bases of the junction unmatched. Germline assignment: CDR1 SGHDT and CDR2 YYEEEE. CDR3 in amino acids: CASSLGTSGNPYNEQFF. In DNA, the CDR3 is TGTGCCAGCAGCTTGGGGACTAGCGGGAACCCCTACAATGAGCAGTTCTTC.

For the CDR3, the DNA is TGTGCCAGCAGCTCCCTTGAGGAGCGGGAGCCATATTCCTACAATGAGCAGTTCTTC. It specifies CASSSLEEREPYSYNEQFF. The chain combines TRBV11-3 with TRBJ2-1; 8 nucleotides match TRBD2. The V segment lost 4 bases and the J segment 1 base; nucleotides outside the gene matches: 15. Germline CDR1 reads SGHNT; CDR2 reads YENEEA. The length of the CDR3 is 19 residues. Full variable domain (missing parts from reference TRBV11-3 and TRBJ2-1): EAGVVQSPRYKIIEKKQPVAFWCNPISGHNTLYWYLQNLGQGPELLIRYENEEAVDDSQLPKDRFSAERLKGVDSTLKIQPAELGDSAVYLCASSSLEEREPYSYNEQFFGPGTRLTVL.